Below are 31 T cell receptor beta chains sequenced from a single sample in a study of cytomegalovirus exposure and HLA in healthy donors. The primer mix had 60 Vbeta and 13 Jbeta primers. The method was immunoSEQ multiplex PCR; TCRdb's version includes in-frame clones alone and lacks a portion of them. The sample lists about 200,000 clones, 82% occurring once. What was sequenced was PBMCs. The receptors derive from a woman between 45 and 60 years old in good health and CMV-seropositive.

This chain connects TRBV9 to TRBJ1-6; D possibly corresponds to TRBD1 (5 bases). This CDR3 has 15 residues. Trimming shortened V by 4 bases and J by 5 bases, and 13 bases separated the two germline ends. Germline values: CDR1 SGDLS, CDR2 YYNGEE. The CDR3 is CASSKGADNNSPLHF. The CDR3 DNA reads TGTGCCAGCAGCAAAGGGGCGGACAATAATTCACCCCTCCACTTT.

The V call is TRBV28, the J call TRBJ2-3; D unclear. The CDR3 length is 13 residues. Trimming cost V 3 bases and J 8 bases, with 12 bases left between them. The V gene's germline CDR1 is MDHEN and CDR2 SYDVKM. The CDR3 coding sequence is TGTGCCAGCAGTTTGGCGGCTACCGGTACGCAGTATTTT. This codes for CASSLAATGTQYF.

DNA of the CDR3: TGTGCCTTACAGGCGACGAACACCGGGGAGCTGTTTTTT. Protein product: CALQATNTGELFF. The gene calls are TRBV10-3 and TRBJ2-2, with D perhaps TRBD1 (5 bases). V shed 11 bases and J shed 0 bases, with 10 bases lying between them. The CDR3 is 13 amino acids. Per the germline V gene, CDR1 is ENHRY and CDR2 is SYGVKD.

This sequence joins TRBV6-5 and TRBJ2-7; 10 nucleotides align to TRBD1. Looked up from germline, CDR1 is MNHEY and CDR2 is SVGAGI. Trimming at V came to 11 bases and at J to 3 bases, leaving 7 bases not matched to a gene. This CDR3 is 13 amino acids long. Here the CDR3 DNA reads TGTGCCGTGCGCCGGGACAGGGGCTACGAGCAGTACTTC. Protein: CAVRRDRGYEQYF.

The rearrangement joins TRBV5-1 to TRBJ1-1; no reliable D call. The CDR3 runs 12 residues. Per germline, CDR1 SGHRS and CDR2 YFSETQ. With 3 bases removed from V and 8 bases from J, the gap between germline ends came to 11 bases. The chain's CDR3 is CASSSRFNEAFF. The CDR3 DNA is TGCGCCAGCAGCTCTCGGTTCAACGAAGCTTTCTTT.

The rearrangement links TRBV5-4 to TRBJ1-1; D remains unclear. The CDR3 covers 19 residues. V was clipped by 0 bases and J by 1 base, with 22 bases between them. In germline, CDR1 is SGHNT, CDR2 YYREEE (reference sequence). The CDR3, as DNA: TGTGCCAGCAGCTTGGAGGCCCCTGGGGAGGGTAGGACGAACACTGAAGCTTTCTTT. Translation gives CASSLEAPGEGRTNTEAFF.

The chain combines TRBV5-5 with TRBJ2-7, with D possibly being TRBD1 (6 bases). V lost 0 bases and J lost 3, with 16 bases in between. Germline lookup yields CDR1 SGHKS and CDR2 YYEKEE (reference sequence). CDR3 size: 16 residues. The CDR3 coding sequence is TGTGCCAGCAGCTTGGCCGGTTACAGGGCGAGCTACGAGCAGTACTTC. Its translation: CASSLAGYRASYEQYF.

The V and J genes are TRBV27 and TRBJ1-2, with TRBD1 matching over 8 bases. The length of the CDR3 is 17 residues. Germline V lookup: CDR1 MNHEY, CDR2 SMNVEV (reference sequence). The trim removed 0 bases at V and 6 bases at J, leaving 12 bases unmatched. CDR3 region: CASSLSGAGGQRHGYTF. The CDR3 DNA follows: TGTGCCAGCAGTTTATCGGGGGCAGGGGGCCAACGACATGGCTACACCTTC.

The chain couples TRBV28 to TRBJ1-2, with TRBD1 matching 11 bases. The CDR3 runs to 14 residues. Germline lookup yields CDR1 MDHEN and CDR2 SYDVKM. Trimming removed 4 bases from V and 8 bases from J; junction bases left unmatched: 6. DNA of the CDR3: TGTGCCAGCAGTTACCGGACAGGGGGCTGGGGCTACACCTTC. Translating gives CASSYRTGGWGYTF.

V and J are TRBV6-1 and TRBJ2-5; D may be TRBD1 (6 bases). This CDR3 is 14 amino acids long. The V gene lost 10 bases and the J gene lost 5 bases, with 20 bases spanning the gap. Germline CDR1 and CDR2: MNHNS and SASEGT. CDR3 in amino acids: CAILAGAGRETQYF. The CDR3 DNA reads TGTGCCATCCTCGCAGGGGCGGGCCGGGAGACCCAGTACTTC.

V is TRBV7-2 and J is TRBJ2-7; tentatively, D is TRBD1 (6 bases). The CDR3 covers 15 residues. In germline, CDR1 is SGHTA, CDR2 FQGNSA. The V and J ends lost 1 base and 3 bases respectively, with 13 bases between them. The CDR3 DNA follows: TGTGCCAGCAGCTTAGGTTCAGGGGTGGGCTACGAGCAGTACTTC. It is translated as CASSLGSGVGYEQYF.

The chain couples TRBV5-5 to TRBJ2-7; maybe TRBD2 (5 bases). V was pared by 4 bases and J by 3 bases, with 14 bases between. Germline V lookup: CDR1 SGHKS, CDR2 YYEKEE (reference sequence). The CDR3 consists of 14 residues. DNA of the CDR3: TGTGCCAGCAGCCAGCTGGGAGCCCACTACGAGCAGTACTTC. Translated: CASSQLGAHYEQYF.

This chain uses TRBV5-5 with TRBJ2-7; TRBD2 aligns across 7 bases. CDR1 SGHKS and CDR2 YYEKEE come from the germline V gene (reference sequence). The ends lost 0 bases at V and 0 bases at J; junction bases unmatched: 3. The CDR3 sequence is 15 residues long. For the CDR3, the DNA is TGTGCCAGCAGCTTGGGTGCGGGAGACTCCTACGAGCAGTACTTC. Translated, it gives CASSLGAGDSYEQYF.

This sequence joins TRBV11-2 and TRBJ2-7, with D uncertain. This CDR3 is built from 14 residues. With 2 bases removed from V and 3 bases from J, the gap between germline ends came to 11 bases. The germline V gene encodes CDR1 SGHAT and CDR2 FQNNGV. CDR3 sequence reads: CASSLSRLNYEQYF. CDR3 coding DNA: TGTGCCAGCAGCTTAAGTCGACTGAACTACGAGCAGTACTTC.

The genes are TRBV6-1 and TRBJ2-1; TRBD2 agrees at 8 bases. V was pared by 2 bases and J by 0 bases, with 3 bases of the junction left unmatched. From germline, CDR1 is MNHNS and CDR2 SASEGT. This CDR3 spans 16 amino acids. CDR3 DNA: TGTGCCAGCAGTGAAACTAGCGGAAGCTCCTACAATGAGCAGTTCTTC. This translates into CASSETSGSSYNEQFF.

The chain is built from TRBV6-5 and TRBJ1-5, with 9 nucleotides matching TRBD1. From germline, CDR1 is MNHEY and CDR2 SVGAGI. The CDR3 covers 15 residues. With V trimmed by 6 bases and J by 7 bases, 10 bases remained unmatched. This chain's CDR3 is CASSQTGGARQPQHF. CDR3 nucleotides: TGTGCCAGCAGCCAGACAGGGGGGGCGAGGCAGCCCCAGCATTTT.

The gene calls are TRBV28 and TRBJ2-7; 10 bases are shared with TRBD1. With V trimmed by 6 bases and J by 4 bases, 9 bases remained unmatched. The CDR3 sequence is 15 residues long. Germline V gives CDR1 MDHEN, CDR2 SYDVKM. The CDR3 sequence is CASSPPGTGVYEQYF. CDR3 sequence (DNA): TGTGCCAGCAGCCCCCCTGGGACAGGGGTTTACGAGCAGTACTTC.

V is TRBV5-1 and J is TRBJ2-5; maybe TRBD1 (5 bases). The ends were cut back, 4 bases at V and 1 base at J, with 11 bases in the middle. CDR1 SGHRS and CDR2 YFSETQ come from the germline V gene. The CDR3 loop spans 14 amino acids. The CDR3 DNA sequence: TGCGCCAGCAGCCCTGGACAAATCCAAGAGACCCAGTACTTC. It yields the protein CASSPGQIQETQYF.

The CDR3, as DNA: TGTGCCATCAGTGAGTCTGATGGACAGAGACATGGTATCACTGAAGCTTTCTTT. Translated: CAISESDGQRHGITEAFF. The chain recombines TRBV10-3 with TRBJ1-1; TRBD1 is a possible D gene (6 bases). Germline V gene lookup returns CDR1 ENHRY and CDR2 SYGVKD. The CDR3 extends over 18 amino acids. The ends were cut back, 0 bases at V and 4 bases at J, with 21 bases in the middle.

The chain carries TRBV6-5 and TRBJ2-1, with 10 bases fitting TRBD1. V lost 2 bases to trimming and J lost 5 bases; unmatched junction nucleotides: 3. The CDR3 is 15 residues long. The germline gives CDR1 MNHEY, CDR2 SVGAGI. The CDR3 nucleotides read TGTGCCAGCAGTTACGTTGGGACAGGGGACAATGAGCAGTTCTTC. Amino acid sequence: CASSYVGTGDNEQFF.

This clone was observed a single time. The rearrangement uses TRBV7-2 and TRBJ1-3, with unresolved D. Per germline, CDR1 SGHTA and CDR2 FQGNSA. The CDR3 extends over 13 amino acids. Deletions cut 3 bases from V and 3 bases from J, with 6 bases between. DNA of the CDR3: TGTGCCAGCAGCTTTATCGGTGGAAACACCATATATTTT. As protein: CASSFIGGNTIYF.

The chain is built from TRBV7-4 and TRBJ2-5, with D unresolved. The tail of the sequence fits TRBJ2-7 better, so the J call may be wrong. CDR3 length equals 12 residues. Germline V CDR1 and CDR2: SGHVT, SQSDAQ. This CDR3 is CASSLESYEQYF. CDR3 DNA sequence: TGTGCCAGCAGCTTGGAGTCCTACGAGCAGTACTTC.

The genes are TRBV11-2 and TRBJ1-2; tentatively, D is TRBD1 (6 bases). Deletions cut 4 bases from V and 8 bases from J, with 8 bases between. CDR1 and CDR2 from the germline V gene are SGHAT and FQNNGV. The CDR3 is 11 residues long. The CDR3 sequence is CASSSGEGYTF. Written as DNA, the CDR3 is TGTGCCAGCAGCTCAGGGGAAGGCTACACCTTC. The whole variable domain, filled in from reference TRBV11-2 and TRBJ1-2, reads EAGVAQSPRYKIIEKRQSVAFWCNPISGHATLYWYQQILGQGPKLLIQFQNNGVVDDSQLPKDRFSAERLKGVDSTLKIQPAKLEDSAVYLCASSSGEGYTFGSGTRLTVV.

J is TRBJ1-2 and V is TRBV11-2; 11 positions match TRBD1. CDR1 is SGHAT and CDR2 is FQNNGV in the germline V gene. The CDR3 is made up of 14 amino acids. J was trimmed by 7 bases and V by 4 bases; bases with no gene match: 5. The CDR3 protein is CASSSGTGGVGYTF. CDR3 DNA: TGTGCCAGCAGCTCTGGGACAGGGGGTGTTGGCTACACCTTC. Drawing the rest from reference TRBV11-2 and TRBJ1-2, the complete variable domain is EAGVAQSPRYKIIEKRQSVAFWCNPISGHATLYWYQQILGQGPKLLIQFQNNGVVDDSQLPKDRFSAERLKGVDSTLKIQPAKLEDSAVYLCASSSGTGGVGYTFGSGTRLTVV.

In its sample, this clone was seen a few times. DNA of the CDR3: TGTGCCAGCAGAAAGGGGGAGTCCTACAATGAGCAGTTCTTC. Translation gives CASRKGESYNEQFF. J is TRBJ2-1 and V is TRBV2, with a tentative D call TRBD1 (6 bases). Germline loops: CDR1 SNHLY, CDR2 FYNNEI. V was pared by 6 bases and J by 1 base, with 10 bases between. The length of the CDR3 is 14 residues.

This chain joins TRBV10-1 and TRBJ2-1; 8 bases line up with TRBD2. Per germline, CDR1 WNHNN and CDR2 SYGVQD (reference sequence). This CDR3 has 14 amino acids. V was clipped by 4 bases and J by 7 bases; unmatched bases: 6. The CDR3 loop is CASSGRTSRNEQFF. In DNA, the CDR3 is TGCGCCAGCAGTGGCCGGACTAGCAGGAATGAGCAGTTCTTC.

This clone occurred a few times. The CDR3 DNA reads as TGTGCCAGCAGCACGCGGACACCAACTAATGAAAAACTGTTTTTT. As protein: CASSTRTPTNEKLFF. The J gene is TRBJ1-4, the V gene TRBV5-4; tentative D call: TRBD1 (5 bases). Germline loops: CDR1 SGHNT, CDR2 YYREEE (reference sequence). The germline V and J ends were trimmed by 4 bases and 0 bases, with 10 bases remaining between them. The CDR3 covers 15 residues.

This chain uses TRBV2 with TRBJ2-7; D possibly corresponds to TRBD1 (5 bases). Germline CDR1 reads SNHLY; CDR2 reads FYNNEI. This CDR3 has 14 residues. V was clipped by 7 bases and J by 2 bases, with 15 bases between them. CDR3 sequence reads: CASKGEGSAYEQYF. CDR3 coding DNA: TGTGCCAGCAAAGGGGAAGGATCGGCCTACGAGCAGTACTTC.

V and J are TRBV28 and TRBJ2-6; the D gene is possibly TRBD2 (5 bases). V lost 6 bases, J lost 4 bases, and 7 bases lay in between. The CDR3 extends over 13 amino acids. The germline V gene has CDR1 MDHEN and CDR2 SYDVKM. CDR3 in amino acids: CASSPGGANVLTF. The CDR3 DNA reads as TGTGCCAGCAGCCCGGGGGGGGCCAACGTCCTGACTTTC. Using reference TRBV28 and TRBJ2-6 for the parts outside the CDR3, the full variable domain is DVKVTQSSRYLVKRTGEKVFLECVQDMDHENMFWYRQDPGLGLRLIYFSYDVKMKEKGDIPEGYSVSREKKERFSLILESASTNQTSMYLCASSPGGANVLTFGAGSRLTVL.

The V gene is TRBV6-6, the J gene TRBJ2-1, with 12 bases fitting TRBD2. The CDR3 runs 14 residues. CDR1 and CDR2 (germline): MNHNY, SVGAGI (reference sequence). J lost 5 bases, V lost 8 bases, and 4 bases had no gene match. CDR3 in amino acids: CASVRTSGNNEQFF. In DNA, the CDR3 is TGTGCCAGCGTTCGGACTAGCGGGAACAATGAGCAGTTCTTC.

This clone was seen a few times. J is TRBJ2-6 and V is TRBV28, with TRBD1 as a possible D gene (5 bases). Trimming removed 11 bases at V and 0 bases at J, with 14 bases between. This CDR3 region has 15 residues. Germline CDR1 is MDHEN and CDR2 is SYDVKM. The CDR3 coding sequence is TGTGCCGGGGCCCCCCAGGGCTCTGGGGCCAACGTCCTGACTTTC. Amino acids: CAGAPQGSGANVLTF.